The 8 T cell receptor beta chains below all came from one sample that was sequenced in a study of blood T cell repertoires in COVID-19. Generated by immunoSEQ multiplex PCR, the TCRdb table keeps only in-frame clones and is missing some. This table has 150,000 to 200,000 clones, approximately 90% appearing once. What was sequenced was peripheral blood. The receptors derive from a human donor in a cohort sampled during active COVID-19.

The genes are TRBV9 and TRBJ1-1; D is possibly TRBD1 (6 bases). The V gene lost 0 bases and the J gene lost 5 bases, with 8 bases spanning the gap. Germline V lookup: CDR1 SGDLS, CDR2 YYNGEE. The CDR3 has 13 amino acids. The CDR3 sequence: CASSVDRATEAFF. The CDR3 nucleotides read TGTGCCAGCAGCGTAGACAGGGCGACTGAAGCTTTCTTT.

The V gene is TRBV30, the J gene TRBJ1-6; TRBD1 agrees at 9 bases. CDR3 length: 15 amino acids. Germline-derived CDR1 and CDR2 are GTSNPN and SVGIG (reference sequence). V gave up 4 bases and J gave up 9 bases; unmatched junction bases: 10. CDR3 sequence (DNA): TGTGCCTGGACCCCAGGGGACAGGGTTAGTTCACCCCTCCACTTT. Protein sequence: CAWTPGDRVSSPLHF.

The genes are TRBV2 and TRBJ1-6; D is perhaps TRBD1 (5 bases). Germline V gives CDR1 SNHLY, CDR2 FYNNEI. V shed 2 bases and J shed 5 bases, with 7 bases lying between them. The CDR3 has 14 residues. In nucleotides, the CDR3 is TGTGCCAGCAGTGAAAGACAGAATAATTCACCCCTCCACTTT. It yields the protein CASSERQNNSPLHF.

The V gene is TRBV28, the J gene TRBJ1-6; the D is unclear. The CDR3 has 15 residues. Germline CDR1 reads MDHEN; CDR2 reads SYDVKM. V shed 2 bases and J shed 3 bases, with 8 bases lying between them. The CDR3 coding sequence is TGTGCCAGCAGTTTAATCCCGGGCTATAATTCACCCCTCCACTTT. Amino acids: CASSLIPGYNSPLHF.

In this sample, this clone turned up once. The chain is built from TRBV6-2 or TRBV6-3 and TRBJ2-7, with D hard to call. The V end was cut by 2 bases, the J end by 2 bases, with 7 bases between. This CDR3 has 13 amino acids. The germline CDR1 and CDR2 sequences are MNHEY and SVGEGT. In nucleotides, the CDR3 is TGTGCCAGCAGTTACAAGAGTACCTACGAGCAGTACTTC. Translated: CASSYKSTYEQYF.

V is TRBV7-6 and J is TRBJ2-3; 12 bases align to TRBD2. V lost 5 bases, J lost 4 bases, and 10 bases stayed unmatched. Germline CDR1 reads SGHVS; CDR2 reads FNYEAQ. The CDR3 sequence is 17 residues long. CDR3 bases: TGTGCCAGCAGCCCAGTGGCTCTAGCGGGGGGGCCAGATACGCAGTATTTT. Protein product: CASSPVALAGGPDTQYF.

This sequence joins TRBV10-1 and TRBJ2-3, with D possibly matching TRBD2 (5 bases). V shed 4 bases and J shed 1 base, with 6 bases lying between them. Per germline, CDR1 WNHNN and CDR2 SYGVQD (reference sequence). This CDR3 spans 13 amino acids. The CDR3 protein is CASSAGGTDTQYF. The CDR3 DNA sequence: TGCGCCAGCAGTGCCGGGGGCACAGATACGCAGTATTTT.

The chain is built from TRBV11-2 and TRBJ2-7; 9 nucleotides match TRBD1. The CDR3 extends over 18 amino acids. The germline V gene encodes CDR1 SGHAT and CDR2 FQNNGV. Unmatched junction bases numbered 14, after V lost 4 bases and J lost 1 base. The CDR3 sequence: CASSYTDRGTLRSYEQYF. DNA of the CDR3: TGTGCCAGCAGCTACACGGACAGGGGCACATTAAGGTCCTACGAGCAGTACTTC. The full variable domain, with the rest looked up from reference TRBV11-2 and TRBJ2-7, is EAGVAQSPRYKIIEKRQSVAFWCNPISGHATLYWYQQILGQGPKLLIQFQNNGVVDDSQLPKDRFSAERLKGVDSTLKIQPAKLEDSAVYLCASSYTDRGTLRSYEQYFGPGTRLTVT.